Below, 4 T cell receptor beta chains from the same sample are listed, as sequenced in a study of neurological immune-mediated disorders. One entry per CDR3 protein results from TCRdb running MiXCR on the 5' RACE reads. The profile shows about 70,000 distinct CDR3 sequences, about 5.1% of them singletons. The sample was PBMCs. The receptors here all came from a woman between 70 and 85 years old with multiple sclerosis.

This clonotype was seen only a few times. The junction differs from germline at one of its ends, possibly a read error. J is TRBJ1-5 and V is TRBV20-1; 8 bases are a match to TRBD1. Germline CDR1 reads DFQATT; CDR2 reads SNEGSKA (reference sequence). This CDR3 contains 15 residues. As DNA, the CDR3 is TGCAGTGCTAGCTATGGGACAGGCTTCAATCAGCACCAGCATTTT. It specifies CSASYGTGFNQHQHF.

This clonotype was seen at least ten times. The chain recombines TRBV7-9 with TRBJ2-3, with 7 bases identical to TRBD1. Germline CDR1 reads SEHNR; CDR2 reads FQNEAQ (reference sequence). The V gene end was trimmed by 2 bases and the J gene end by 4 bases; junction bases not matched to a gene: 3. This CDR3 comprises 14 residues. The DNA for the CDR3 is TGTGCCAGCAGCTTATCAGGGGGAGCAGATACGCAGTATTTT. It encodes CASSLSGGADTQYF. Looking up the rest from reference TRBV7-9 and TRBJ2-3 gives the full variable domain: DTGVSQNPRHKITKRGQNVTFRCDPISEHNRLYWYRQTLGQGPEFLTYFQNEAQLEKSRLLSDRFSAERPKGSFSTLEIQRTEQGDSAMYLCASSLSGGADTQYFGPGTRLTVL.

This clonotype has at least ten counts. The CDR3 loop is CASSPRDRKNTEAFF. For the CDR3, the DNA is TGTGCCAGCAGCCCCCGGGACAGAAAGAACACTGAAGCTTTCTTT. The chain recombines TRBV7-2 with TRBJ1-1, with 7 bases that match TRBD1. Germline lookup yields CDR1 SGHTA and CDR2 FQGNSA. The CDR3 runs to 15 residues. Trimming cost V 5 bases and J 1 base; bases outside gene matches: 7. The full variable domain, rest sourced from reference TRBV7-2 and TRBJ1-1, is GAGVSQSPSNKVTEKGKDVELRCDPISGHTALYWYRQSLGQGLEFLIYFQGNSAPDKSGLPSDRFSAERTGGSVSTLTIQRTQQEDSAVYLCASSPRDRKNTEAFFGQGTRLTVV.

In its sample, this clonotype was seen many times. This chain uses TRBV7-2 with TRBJ1-1, with D unresolved. CDR1 SGHTA and CDR2 FQGNSA come from the germline V gene. V dropped 11 bases and J dropped 4 bases, with 17 bases sitting between them. The CDR3 has 13 residues. Here the CDR3 reads CAGSRSSGTEAFF. The CDR3 nucleotides read TGTGCCGGGTCCCGCTCATCGGGCACTGAAGCTTTCTTT.